This note documents a single TCR beta chain sequence. Antigen specificity is unknown. Germline V gene data show CDR1 as KGHSH and CDR2 as LQKENI. This CDR3 has 15 residues. The junction had 9 bases not matched to a gene; V was cut back by 3 bases and J by 4 bases. This table comes from immunoSEQ multiplex PCR, and its TCRdb copy is limited to in-frame clones, with some not included. This table holds 130,000 or so clones, about 86% found once. This sample is drawn from a study of T cell responses to AZD1222 COVID-19 vaccine. Whole-study findings and limits: Spike-specific TCR breadth and depth were elevated following two AZD1222 doses. Donors were chiefly white British, with a greater number of females, and clonal diversity was perhaps underestimated. Nearly half of the spike-specific TCRs reportedly recognize variant regions that carry no mutations.

The receptor was isolated from an adult in good health. Sequenced material: peripheral blood, taken on day 0 of AZD1222 vaccination. This chain connects TRBV18 to TRBJ2-7; 7 nucleotides agree with TRBD1. In DNA form, the CDR3 reads TGTGCCAGCTCACCCAAAGCGACAGGGTTGTACGAGCAGTACTTC. This codes for CASSPKATGLYEQYF.